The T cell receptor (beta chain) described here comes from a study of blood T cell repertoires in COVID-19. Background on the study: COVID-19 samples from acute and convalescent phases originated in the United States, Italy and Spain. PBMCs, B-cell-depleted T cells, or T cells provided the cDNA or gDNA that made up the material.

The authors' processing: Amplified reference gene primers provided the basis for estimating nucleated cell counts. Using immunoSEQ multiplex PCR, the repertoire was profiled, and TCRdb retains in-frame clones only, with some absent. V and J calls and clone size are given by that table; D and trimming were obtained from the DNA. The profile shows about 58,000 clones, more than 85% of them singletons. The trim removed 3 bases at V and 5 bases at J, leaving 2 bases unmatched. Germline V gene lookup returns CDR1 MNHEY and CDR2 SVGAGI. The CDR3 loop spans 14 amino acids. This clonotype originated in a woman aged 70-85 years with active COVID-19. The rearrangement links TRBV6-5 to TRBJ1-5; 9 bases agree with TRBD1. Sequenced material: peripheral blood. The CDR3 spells CASSYRQGDQPQHF. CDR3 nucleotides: TGTGCCAGCAGTTATCGACAGGGGGATCAGCCCCAGCATTTT.